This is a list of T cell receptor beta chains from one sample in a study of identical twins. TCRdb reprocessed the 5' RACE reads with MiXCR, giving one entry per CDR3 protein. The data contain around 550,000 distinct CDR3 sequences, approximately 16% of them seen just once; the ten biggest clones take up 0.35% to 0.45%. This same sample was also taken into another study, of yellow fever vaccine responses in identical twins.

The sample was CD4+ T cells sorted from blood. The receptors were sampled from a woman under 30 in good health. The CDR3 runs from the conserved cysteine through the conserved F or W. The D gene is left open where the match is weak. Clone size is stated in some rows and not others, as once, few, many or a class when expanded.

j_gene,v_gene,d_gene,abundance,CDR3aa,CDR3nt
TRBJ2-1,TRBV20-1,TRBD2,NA,CSAYGTSGGNEQFF,TGCAGTGCCTATGGGACTAGCGGGGGCAATGAGCAGTTCTTC
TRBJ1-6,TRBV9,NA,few,CASSATPYNSPLHF,TGTGCCAGCAGCGCGACACCGTATAATTCACCCCTCCACTTT
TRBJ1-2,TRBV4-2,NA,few,CASSQEAGAGGYTF,TGTGCCAGCAGCCAAGAAGCGGGCGCGGGGGGCTACACCTTC
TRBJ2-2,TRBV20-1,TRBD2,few,CSAVAGGGELFF,TGCAGTGCCGTGGCGGGGGGCGGGGAGCTGTTTTTT
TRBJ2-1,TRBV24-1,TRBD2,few,CATSDRLAGVYNEQFF,TGTGCCACCAGCGACCGTCTAGCGGGGGTCTACAATGAGCAGTTCTTC
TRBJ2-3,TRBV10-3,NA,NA,CAVLRVANGTDTQYF,TGTGCCGTACTACGTGTGGCGAACGGCACAGATACGCAGTATTTT
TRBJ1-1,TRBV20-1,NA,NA,CSARRPWEFRMNTEAFF,TGCAGTGCTAGACGGCCCTGGGAGTTCAGGATGAACACTGAAGCTTTCTTT
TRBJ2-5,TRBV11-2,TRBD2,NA,CASSPSGEGETQYF,TGTGCCAGCAGCCCCTCGGGGGAGGGGGAGACCCAGTACTTC
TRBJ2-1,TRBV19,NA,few,CASSPGPLLYNEQFF,TGTGCCAGTAGCCCGGGGCCCCTCCTTTACAATGAGCAGTTCTTC
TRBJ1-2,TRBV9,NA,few,CASSAQTDPYGYTF,TGTGCCAGCAGCGCCCAGACGGACCCCTATGGCTACACCTTC
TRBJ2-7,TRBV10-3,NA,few,CAISEGSAYEQYF,TGTGCCATCAGTGAGGGCAGCGCATACGAGCAGTACTTC